Each of the 16 T cell receptor beta chains below was sequenced from the same sample in a study of a mutant IDH1 vaccine in newly diagnosed glioma. Sample time point: baseline, week 1 (first vaccination visit). Sample treatment: pre-vaccination baseline after standard-of-care therapy. Method: immunoSEQ multiplex PCR; TCRdb's copy keeps in-frame clones and lacks some. The sample has tens of thousands of clones, about 90% seen once. The sequencing used PBMCs, collected from a glioma patient treated with radiotherapy, temozolomide or both. The receptors originated from a man aged 45-65 years with glioma.

The chain joins TRBV5-1 to TRBJ2-7; D unclear. Germline V gene lookup returns CDR1 SGHRS and CDR2 YFSETQ. With 0 bases removed from V and 0 bases from J, the gap between germline ends came to 7 bases. This CDR3 spans 14 amino acids. CDR3 sequence: CASSLARDSYEQYF. DNA of the CDR3: TGCGCCAGCAGCTTGGCTAGGGACTCCTACGAGCAGTACTTC.

The rearrangement uses TRBV18 and TRBJ1-1, with 9 bases matching TRBD1. The CDR3 runs to 17 residues. From germline, CDR1 is KGHSH and CDR2 LQKENI. V was clipped by 3 bases and J by 4 bases; unmatched bases: 12. CDR3: CASSPLPHRGLGTEAFF. The DNA for the CDR3 is TGTGCCAGCTCACCTCTCCCCCACAGGGGGCTGGGCACTGAAGCTTTCTTT.

The chain has TRBV10-3 and TRBJ2-5, with TRBD1 matching 11 bases. The germline CDR1 and CDR2 sequences are ENHRY and SYGVKD. With V trimmed by 7 bases and J by 9 bases, 10 bases remained unmatched. The CDR3 sequence is 14 residues long. The CDR3 region is CAITPRGQGVPQYF. CDR3 DNA: TGTGCCATCACCCCCCGGGGACAGGGGGTTCCCCAGTACTTC.

The chain combines TRBV6-1 with TRBJ1-4, with D maybe TRBD1 (6 bases). The CDR3 extends over 15 amino acids. Germline V gene data show CDR1 as MNHNS and CDR2 as SASEGT. The V end was cut by 7 bases, the J end by 3 bases, with 15 bases between. CDR3 loop: CASIAGGAANEKLFF. The CDR3 bases are TGTGCCAGCATCGCCGGGGGGGCGGCTAATGAAAAACTGTTTTTT.

The chain combines TRBV29-1 with TRBJ1-1; tentative D call: TRBD1 (6 bases). The CDR3 is 14 residues long. CDR1 and CDR2 from the germline V gene are SQVTM and ANQGSEA. Trimming shortened V by 4 bases and J by 0 bases, and 12 bases separated the two germline ends. CDR3 coding DNA: TGCAGCGTTGCGGGGGGCTTGATGAACACTGAAGCTTTCTTT. It encodes CSVAGGLMNTEAFF.

V gene TRBV28 combines with J gene TRBJ2-3; 9 nucleotides match TRBD1. V was pared by 4 bases and J by 3 bases, with 2 bases of the junction left unmatched. The CDR3 runs to 14 residues. CDR1 is MDHEN, CDR2 SYDVKM, per germline. CDR3 DNA: TGTGCCAGCAGTTGGGACAGGGATACAGATACGCAGTATTTT. The encoded protein is CASSWDRDTDTQYF.

This chain connects TRBV25-1 to TRBJ1-1; D uncertain. This CDR3 region has 12 residues. The germline gives CDR1 MGHDK, CDR2 SYGVNS. The V and J ends lost 2 bases and 7 bases respectively, with 8 bases between them. The CDR3 sequence is CASSETGLEAFF. The CDR3 region has the DNA TGTGCCAGCAGTGAAACGGGTCTTGAAGCTTTCTTT.

The rearrangement links TRBV5-1 to TRBJ2-7; 8 nucleotides agree with TRBD1. The CDR3 has 14 residues. Trimming took 6 bases from V and 2 from J; bases not matched to a gene: 7. Per germline, CDR1 SGHRS and CDR2 YFSETQ. CDR3 residues: CASTTGTGTYEQYF. DNA for the CDR3: TGCGCCAGCACCACCGGGACAGGCACCTACGAGCAGTACTTC.

This clone was seen more than once but under ten times. The chain has TRBV14 and TRBJ2-7; TRBD2 aligns across 9 bases. Germline-derived CDR1 and CDR2 are SGHDN and FVKESK. This CDR3 spans 16 amino acids. The J segment lost 3 bases and the V segment lost 1 base, leaving 7 bases of the junction unmatched. The CDR3, as DNA: TGTGCCAGCAGCCAAGTGGGCAGCGGGGGGCTCTACGAGCAGTACTTC. Protein sequence: CASSQVGSGGLYEQYF.

This chain connects TRBV27 to TRBJ1-2, with D unclear. The CDR3 has 11 residues. The germline V gene encodes CDR1 MNHEY and CDR2 SMNVEV (reference sequence). Trimming took off 10 bases at V and 3 bases at J, with 9 bases between the two ends. The CDR3 DNA follows: TGTGCCACCCAGGCTGACTATGGCTACACCTTC. Protein product: CATQADYGYTF.

This clone has just a few counts. V usage is TRBV7-2 and J usage is TRBJ2-7, with TRBD1 matching over 8 bases. CDR1 and CDR2 (germline): SGHTA, FQGNSA. Trimming cost V 5 bases and J 2 bases; bases outside gene matches: 8. This CDR3 spans 15 amino acids. For the CDR3, the DNA is TGTGCCAGCAGCATAGGACAGGGAATACCCTACGAGCAGTACTTC. Its protein is CASSIGQGIPYEQYF.

V is TRBV19 and J is TRBJ2-7, with unresolved D. The germline V and J ends were trimmed by 3 bases and 1 base, with 10 bases remaining between them. Germline loops: CDR1 LNHDA, CDR2 SQIVND (reference sequence). The CDR3 has 14 amino acids. The CDR3 protein is CASSIRPESYEQYF. In DNA form, the CDR3 reads TGTGCCAGTAGTATTCGGCCAGAATCCTACGAGCAGTACTTC.

The chain is built from TRBV5-1 and TRBJ2-7; 13 bases are a match to TRBD2. This CDR3 has 15 amino acids. Per germline, CDR1 SGHRS and CDR2 YFSETQ. V lost 4 bases, J lost 7 bases, and 8 bases stayed unmatched. Here the CDR3 reads CASSPGLAGLGEQYF. The CDR3 DNA is TGCGCCAGCAGCCCGGGACTAGCGGGGCTGGGGGAGCAGTACTTC.

CDR3 sequence (DNA): TGTGCCAGCAGTCCCTTCCCGGGAGAGCAGTACTTC. It specifies CASSPFPGEQYF. The V call is TRBV7-9, the J call TRBJ2-7; a possible D gene is TRBD2 (5 bases). Germline values: CDR1 SEHNR, CDR2 FQNEAQ (reference sequence). V was shortened by 6 bases and J by 7 bases, with 13 bases between the two germline ends. This CDR3 is 12 amino acids long.

This clone appeared a single time. The chain couples TRBV19 to TRBJ1-6, with D perhaps TRBD1 (5 bases). There are 15 residues in the CDR3. Germline lookup yields CDR1 LNHDA and CDR2 SQIVND (reference sequence). Trimming shortened V by 3 bases and J by 10 bases, and 16 bases separated the two germline ends. The CDR3 loop is CASSISGGTGSPLHF. CDR3 coding DNA: TGTGCCAGTAGTATCTCGGGCGGAACAGGCTCACCCCTCCACTTT.

This sequence joins TRBV6-1 and TRBJ1-2; the D is unclear. Per germline, CDR1 MNHNS and CDR2 SASEGT. Deletions cut 4 bases from V and 4 bases from J, with 13 bases between. The CDR3 runs to 14 residues. The CDR3 DNA is TGTGCCAGCAGTGCCGGAGACGGGATCTATGGCTACACCTTC. Translating gives CASSAGDGIYGYTF.